These 16 T cell receptor beta chains came from one sample sequenced in a study of T cell responses to AZD1222 COVID-19 vaccine (TCRdb year 2021). This specimen's time point label, per the study, means: baseline before first vaccination. Libraries were constructed by the immunoSEQ multiplex PCR assay. TCRdb mirrors the immuneACCESS table, restricted to in-frame sequences. Some clones are absent from its copies; in checked studies, under half trace to an unresolved V gene, and the reason for the others is unknown. The sample table holds 150,000 or so clones, of which 80% to 90% were seen once. About 5% of the sample is taken by the ten largest. The sample consisted of peripheral blood, taken on day 0 of AZD1222 vaccination. These receptors were obtained from an adult in good health.

The chain employs TRBV5-1 and TRBJ1-6; 9 positions match TRBD1. Germline lookup yields CDR1 SGHRS and CDR2 YFSETQ. V lost 0 bases to trimming and J lost 7 bases; unmatched junction nucleotides: 14. The CDR3 extends over 19 amino acids. The DNA of the CDR3 is TGCGCCAGCAGCTTGGATCTAGGGACAGGGTTGTTGAGAAATTCACCCCTCCACTTT. Translated: CASSLDLGTGLLRNSPLHF. The variable domain in full, with the rest retrieved from reference TRBV5-1 and TRBJ1-6, is KAGVTQTPRYLIKTRGQQVTLSCSPISGHRSVSWYQQTPGQGLQFLFEYFSETQRNKGNFPGRFSGRQFSNSRSEMNVSTLELGDSALYLCASSLDLGTGLLRNSPLHFGNGTRLTVT.

The chain carries TRBV6-5 and TRBJ1-3; D is unresolved. From germline, CDR1 is MNHEY and CDR2 SVGAGI. The CDR3 totals 13 residues. V lost 7 bases to trimming and J lost 4 bases, with 11 bases between them. CDR3: CASTRTLGNTIYF. The CDR3, as DNA: TGTGCCAGCACCCGGACGCTCGGAAACACCATATATTTT.

V and J are TRBV5-1 and TRBJ1-2; D is possibly TRBD1 (5 bases). V lost 0 bases to trimming and J lost 7 bases, with 13 bases between them. Germline CDR1 is SGHRS and CDR2 is YFSETQ. CDR3 length: 14 residues. CDR3 sequence reads: CASSLGDLVRGYTF. CDR3 bases: TGCGCCAGCAGCTTGGGGGACTTGGTGCGTGGCTACACCTTC.

This sequence joins TRBV28 and TRBJ1-5; D not certain. The V end lost 3 bases, the J end lost 0 bases, and 9 bases lay between the germline ends. This CDR3 has 15 amino acids. The germline CDR1 and CDR2 sequences are MDHEN and SYDVKM. CDR3 nucleotides: TGTGCCAGCAGTTTTCCCGGGTATAGCAATCAGCCCCAGCATTTT. This sequence encodes CASSFPGYSNQPQHF.

This sequence joins TRBV4-2 and TRBJ1-1; D ambiguous. The CDR3 spans 13 residues. CDR1 and CDR2 from the germline V gene are LGHNA and YNFKEQ. V shed 0 bases and J shed 3 bases, with 5 bases lying between them. The CDR3, as DNA: TGTGCCAGCAGCCAAGAGGAGGACACTGAAGCTTTCTTT. Protein sequence: CASSQEEDTEAFF.

The chain links TRBV18 to TRBJ1-3; D ambiguous. This CDR3 has 15 amino acids. Germline CDR1 reads KGHSH; CDR2 reads LQKENI. Trimming shortened V by 3 bases and J by 2 bases, and 11 bases separated the two germline ends. CDR3 sequence (DNA): TGTGCCAGCTCACCTGACCCCCCGACTGGAAACACCATATATTTT. This gives the protein CASSPDPPTGNTIYF.

The chain joins TRBV7-9 to TRBJ2-3; the D gene could be TRBD1 or TRBD2 (5 bases each). The CDR3 runs to 12 residues. The V gene's germline CDR1 is SEHNR and CDR2 FQNEAQ (reference sequence). Deletions cut 5 bases from V and 6 bases from J, with 9 bases between. This CDR3 is CASSRGRDTQYF. CDR3 bases: TGTGCCAGCAGCCGGGGCAGGGATACGCAGTATTTT.

The rearrangement joins TRBV19 to TRBJ2-1; D is perhaps TRBD2 (5 bases). This CDR3 has 14 amino acids. Germline V gene lookup returns CDR1 LNHDA and CDR2 SQIVND (reference sequence). The ends were cut back, 4 bases at V and 5 bases at J, with 12 bases in the middle. CDR3 in amino acids: CASSTARVHNEQFF. Here the CDR3 DNA reads TGTGCCAGTAGTACGGCGAGGGTTCACAATGAGCAGTTCTTC.

V gene TRBV5-4 combines with J gene TRBJ2-4; D might be TRBD1 (6 bases). Trimming left V 4 bases short and J 0 bases short, with 17 bases between. This CDR3 comprises 17 residues. The germline gives CDR1 SGHNT, CDR2 YYREEE (reference sequence). The CDR3 DNA sequence: TGTGCCAGCAGCGCAAAGTCATTAGGGGGAGCCAAAAACATTCAGTACTTC. This translates into CASSAKSLGGAKNIQYF.

The chain couples TRBV13 to TRBJ2-3; a possible D gene is TRBD2 (6 bases). The V and J ends lost 2 bases and 0 bases respectively, with 12 bases between them. Germline values: CDR1 PRHDT, CDR2 FYEKMQ (reference sequence). This CDR3 comprises 16 residues. The chain's CDR3 is CASSLTPAGSTDTQYF. The CDR3 nucleotides read TGTGCCAGCAGCTTAACCCCAGCGGGCAGCACAGATACGCAGTATTTT.

The J gene is TRBJ1-1, the V gene TRBV3-1 (or the pseudogene TRBV3-2); the D is unclear. Germline loops: CDR1 LGHDT, CDR2 YNNKEL (reference sequence). The CDR3 is made up of 13 amino acids. V shed 4 bases and J shed 6 bases, with 12 bases lying between them. CDR3 nucleotide sequence: TGTGCCAGCAGCCGACGCGTCGAGGCTGAAGCTTTCTTT. Its protein is CASSRRVEAEAFF.

The chain carries TRBV12-5 and TRBJ1-1; D is unresolved. With 1 base removed from V and 7 bases from J, the gap between germline ends came to 1 base. The CDR3 is made up of 10 amino acids. Germline CDR1 is LGHNT and CDR2 is FRNRAP. The DNA of the CDR3 is TGTGCTAGTGGTTTGGGTGAAGCTTTCTTT. Its protein is CASGLGEAFF.

V usage is TRBV11-2 and J usage is TRBJ1-5; perhaps TRBD1 as D (5 bases). This CDR3 region has 14 residues. Germline V lookup: CDR1 SGHAT, CDR2 FQNNGV. Trimming took 1 base from V and 4 from J, leaving 8 bases between them. For the CDR3, the DNA is TGTGCCAGCAGCTTAGCTGGGGGTAATCAGCCCCAGCATTTT. Translating it yields CASSLAGGNQPQHF.

The chain couples TRBV2 to TRBJ1-1; TRBD1 agrees at 7 bases. This CDR3 is built from 15 residues. V trimming: 10 bases; J trimming: 1 base; junction bases outside the gene matches: 12. Looked up from germline, CDR1 is SNHLY and CDR2 is FYNNEI. CDR3 in amino acids: CANSPTGTGNTEAFF. CDR3 DNA sequence: TGTGCCAACAGCCCGACAGGGACGGGGAACACTGAAGCTTTCTTT.

The chain uses TRBV5-4 and TRBJ1-2, with a possible D match to TRBD1 (6 bases). The CDR3 consists of 13 residues. Trimming took off 4 bases at V and 4 bases at J, with 11 bases between the two ends. CDR1 and CDR2 (germline): SGHNT, YYREEE (reference sequence). For the CDR3, the DNA is TGTGCCAGCAGCATGGACAGAGTCTATGGCTACACCTTC. Translated: CASSMDRVYGYTF.

The chain joins TRBV5-1 to TRBJ1-4; a possible D gene is TRBD1 (6 bases). The CDR3 is 14 amino acids. The V end was cut by 7 bases, the J end by 2 bases, with 12 bases between. Germline V gives CDR1 SGHRS, CDR2 YFSETQ. The CDR3 spells CASGEGDTNEKLFF. CDR3 nucleotide sequence: TGCGCCAGCGGGGAGGGGGATACTAATGAAAAACTGTTTTTT.